These T cell receptor beta chains were read from a single sample in a study of blood T cell repertoires in COVID-19. Clones were sequenced by immunoSEQ multiplex PCR, and TCRdb holds only the in-frame ones, with some missing. The sample lists some 240,000 clones; over 75% were seen once. Sequencing was done on a sample of peripheral blood. The receptors stem from a woman between 65 and 79 years old with COVID-19, enrolled during active disease. CDR3s include the opening cysteine and the closing phenylalanine or tryptophan. A D gene is named only where the DNA matches it firmly. Size is omitted from some rows. Given values are once, few, many or a class for expanded clones.

abundance: .
d_gene: TRBD2
j_gene: TRBJ2-2
v_gene: TRBV7-3
CDR3aa: CASSLSSGSVDTGELFF
CDR3nt: TGTGCCAGCAGCTTGTCCAGCGGGAGTGTGGACACCGGGGAGCTGTTTTTT

abundance: .
d_gene: TRBD2
j_gene: TRBJ2-1
v_gene: TRBV9
CDR3aa: CASSVTSGVTYNEQFF
CDR3nt: TGTGCCAGCAGCGTAACAAGCGGGGTTACTTACAATGAGCAGTTCTTC

abundance: .
d_gene: .
j_gene: TRBJ1-6
v_gene: TRBV5-1
CDR3aa: CASRTENSPLHF
CDR3nt: TGCGCCAGCAGGACAGAAAATTCACCCCTCCACTTT

abundance: .
d_gene: TRBD2
j_gene: TRBJ2-7
v_gene: TRBV14
CDR3aa: CASSQGGGLAVTYEQYF
CDR3nt: TGTGCCAGCAGCCAAGGGGGGGGACTAGCGGTTACCTACGAGCAGTACTTC

abundance: .
d_gene: TRBD1
j_gene: TRBJ1-2
v_gene: TRBV24-1
CDR3aa: CATNPGTGIGGYTF
CDR3nt: TGTGCCACCAACCCTGGGACAGGGATAGGAGGCTACACCTTC

abundance: .
d_gene: .
j_gene: TRBJ2-7
v_gene: TRBV9
CDR3aa: CASSALGDPYEQYF
CDR3nt: TGTGCCAGCAGCGCCCTGGGAGATCCCTACGAGCAGTACTTC

abundance: .
d_gene: .
j_gene: TRBJ1-1
v_gene: TRBV6-5
CDR3aa: CASIRDRRNTEAFF
CDR3nt: TGTGCCAGCATCAGAGACAGGCGTAACACTGAAGCTTTCTTT

abundance: once
d_gene: TRBD1
j_gene: TRBJ2-7
v_gene: TRBV19
CDR3aa: CASSRRSDRGEYEQYF
CDR3nt: TGTGCCAGTAGTAGGAGAAGTGACAGGGGAGAATACGAGCAGTACTTC

abundance: once
d_gene: TRBD1
j_gene: TRBJ2-1
v_gene: TRBV24-1
CDR3aa: CATSDPGGGGYNEQFF
CDR3nt: TGTGCCACCAGTGATCCAGGGGGCGGAGGCTACAATGAGCAGTTCTTC

abundance: once
d_gene: .
j_gene: TRBJ1-4
v_gene: TRBV5-5
CDR3aa: CASSSYRVSNEKLFF
CDR3nt: TGTGCCAGCAGCTCCTATAGAGTATCTAATGAAAAACTGTTTTTT

abundance: .
d_gene: TRBD1
j_gene: TRBJ2-7
v_gene: TRBV19
CDR3aa: CASSQGQVFYEQYF
CDR3nt: TGTGCCAGTAGTCAGGGACAGGTGTTCTACGAGCAGTACTTC

abundance: .
d_gene: TRBD2
j_gene: TRBJ2-5
v_gene: TRBV11-2
CDR3aa: CASRTSGAGETQYF
CDR3nt: TGTGCCAGCAGGACTAGCGGAGCAGGAGAGACCCAGTACTTC

abundance: .
d_gene: .
j_gene: TRBJ1-1
v_gene: TRBV11-3
CDR3aa: CASSLATVGTEAFF
CDR3nt: TGTGCCAGCAGCTTAGCGACAGTTGGGACTGAAGCTTTCTTT

abundance: .
d_gene: TRBD2
j_gene: TRBJ2-2
v_gene: TRBV5-4
CDR3aa: CASSSRTSGNTGELFF
CDR3nt: TGTGCCAGCAGCAGCAGGACTAGCGGGAACACCGGGGAGCTGTTTTTT

abundance: .
d_gene: .
j_gene: TRBJ1-2
v_gene: TRBV9
CDR3aa: CASSEQMGRDIGGYTF
CDR3nt: TGTGCCAGCAGCGAGCAGATGGGCAGGGACATCGGGGGCTACACCTTC

abundance: .
d_gene: TRBD2
j_gene: TRBJ2-5
v_gene: TRBV20-1
CDR3aa: CSASSGNQETQYF
CDR3nt: TGCAGTGCTAGTAGCGGGAACCAAGAGACCCAGTACTTC

abundance: .
d_gene: TRBD1
j_gene: TRBJ2-2
v_gene: TRBV10-3
CDR3aa: CAISQGQGVTGELFF
CDR3nt: TGTGCCATCAGCCAGGGACAGGGAGTCACCGGGGAGCTGTTTTTT

abundance: .
d_gene: .
j_gene: TRBJ2-1
v_gene: TRBV10-3
CDR3aa: CAISERTGYNEQFF
CDR3nt: TGTGCCATCAGTGAAAGGACTGGTTACAATGAGCAGTTCTTC

abundance: .
d_gene: TRBD2
j_gene: TRBJ2-7
v_gene: TRBV11-2
CDR3aa: CASSPTSTSAEQYF
CDR3nt: TGTGCCAGCAGCCCAACATCTACTAGCGCCGAGCAGTACTTC

abundance: .
d_gene: .
j_gene: TRBJ1-5
v_gene: TRBV24-1
CDR3aa: CATSDSGHNQPQHF
CDR3nt: TGTGCCACCAGTGATTCAGGGCACAATCAGCCCCAGCATTTT

abundance: .
d_gene: .
j_gene: TRBJ2-5
v_gene: TRBV12-3/TRBV12-4
CDR3aa: CASSWDNQETQYF
CDR3nt: TGTGCCAGCAGTTGGGACAACCAAGAGACCCAGTACTTC

abundance: .
d_gene: TRBD1
j_gene: TRBJ1-1
v_gene: TRBV10-3
CDR3aa: CARWDRVNTEAFF
CDR3nt: TGTGCCAGGTGGGACAGGGTGAACACTGAAGCTTTCTTT

abundance: .
d_gene: TRBD1
j_gene: TRBJ2-1
v_gene: TRBV24-1
CDR3aa: CATSDFGQGARDEQFF
CDR3nt: TGTGCCACCAGTGATTTTGGGCAGGGGGCGAGGGATGAGCAGTTCTTC

abundance: .
d_gene: TRBD1
j_gene: TRBJ2-5
v_gene: TRBV11-3
CDR3aa: CASSQGQVEETQYF
CDR3nt: TGTGCCAGCAGCCAGGGACAGGTTGAAGAGACCCAGTACTTC

abundance: many
d_gene: .
j_gene: TRBJ2-3
v_gene: TRBV7-8
CDR3aa: CASSLAGAAEDTQYF
CDR3nt: TGTGCCAGCAGCTTAGCAGGGGCCGCAGAAGATACGCAGTATTTT

abundance: .
d_gene: TRBD1
j_gene: TRBJ1-1
v_gene: TRBV4-1
CDR3aa: CASSPTGLNTEAFF
CDR3nt: TGCGCCAGCAGCCCGACAGGGCTGAACACTGAAGCTTTCTTT

abundance: once
d_gene: TRBD1
j_gene: TRBJ2-7
v_gene: TRBV7-8
CDR3aa: CASSLSGGHEQYF
CDR3nt: TGTGCCAGCAGCTTATCAGGGGGCCACGAGCAGTACTTC

abundance: .
d_gene: .
j_gene: TRBJ1-1
v_gene: TRBV28
CDR3aa: CASSLPRDTEAFF
CDR3nt: TGTGCCAGCAGTTTACCCCGGGACACTGAAGCTTTCTTT

abundance: .
d_gene: .
j_gene: TRBJ2-7
v_gene: TRBV9
CDR3aa: CASSVGGLNSYEQYF
CDR3nt: TGTGCCAGCAGCGTAGGCGGCCTCAACTCCTACGAGCAGTACTTC

abundance: .
d_gene: .
j_gene: TRBJ2-7
v_gene: TRBV6-5
CDR3aa: CASSRSYEQYF
CDR3nt: TGTGCCAGCAGCAGAAGCTACGAGCAGTACTTC

abundance: once
d_gene: .
j_gene: TRBJ2-1
v_gene: TRBV27
CDR3aa: CASSPNLYNEQFF
CDR3nt: TGTGCCAGCAGTCCTAATCTCTACAATGAGCAGTTCTTC

abundance: .
d_gene: TRBD1
j_gene: TRBJ1-1
v_gene: TRBV5-5
CDR3aa: CASSLLTGGTMNTEAFF
CDR3nt: TGTGCCAGCAGCTTGCTAACAGGGGGCACGATGAACACTGAAGCTTTCTTT

abundance: .
d_gene: TRBD2
j_gene: TRBJ2-5
v_gene: TRBV4-1
CDR3aa: CASSPRTSGSGETQYF
CDR3nt: TGCGCCAGCAGCCCTAGGACTAGCGGGAGCGGGGAGACCCAGTACTTC

abundance: .
d_gene: .
j_gene: TRBJ1-5
v_gene: TRBV6-4
CDR3aa: CASSDSRNNQPQHF
CDR3nt: TGTGCCAGCAGTGACTCCAGGAACAATCAGCCCCAGCATTTT

abundance: .
d_gene: .
j_gene: TRBJ1-4
v_gene: TRBV5-8
CDR3aa: CASSFRETGHEKLFF
CDR3nt: TGTGCCAGCAGCTTTAGGGAGACGGGTCATGAAAAACTGTTTTTT

abundance: .
d_gene: .
j_gene: TRBJ2-1
v_gene: TRBV12-3/TRBV12-4
CDR3aa: CASSLSRSGKQFF
CDR3nt: TGTGCCAGCAGCCTAAGCAGGTCGGGGAAGCAGTTCTTC

abundance: .
d_gene: .
j_gene: TRBJ1-2
v_gene: TRBV2
CDR3aa: CASRRSPGQGYGYTF
CDR3nt: TGTGCCAGCAGGCGCAGCCCAGGGCAGGGCTATGGCTACACCTTC

abundance: .
d_gene: TRBD2
j_gene: TRBJ2-3
v_gene: TRBV4-1
CDR3aa: CASSRGTSGRTDTQYF
CDR3nt: TGCGCCAGCAGCCGCGGGACTAGCGGACGCACAGATACGCAGTATTTT

abundance: .
d_gene: .
j_gene: TRBJ1-6
v_gene: TRBV3-1/TRBV3-2
CDR3aa: CASSQGGGDASPLHF
CDR3nt: TGTGCCAGCAGCCAAGGAGGAGGGGACGCCTCACCCCTCCACTTT

abundance: .
d_gene: TRBD2
j_gene: TRBJ2-2
v_gene: TRBV4-2
CDR3aa: CASSQERTSGNGELFF
CDR3nt: TGTGCCAGCAGCCAAGAAAGGACTAGCGGGAATGGGGAGCTGTTTTTT

abundance: few
d_gene: .
j_gene: TRBJ2-7
v_gene: TRBV5-5
CDR3aa: CASSDWFDSSYEQYF
CDR3nt: TGTGCCAGCAGCGATTGGTTTGACAGTTCCTACGAGCAGTACTTC

abundance: .
d_gene: TRBD1
j_gene: TRBJ1-6
v_gene: TRBV28
CDR3aa: CASNPTGVASPLHF
CDR3nt: TGTGCCAGCAACCCCACAGGGGTCGCGTCACCCCTCCACTTT

abundance: .
d_gene: .
j_gene: TRBJ1-5
v_gene: TRBV30
CDR3aa: CAWSDSYNQPQHF
CDR3nt: TGTGCCTGGAGTGACAGCTACAATCAGCCCCAGCATTTT

abundance: .
d_gene: .
j_gene: TRBJ2-3
v_gene: TRBV5-4
CDR3aa: CASSLALPRTDTQYF
CDR3nt: TGTGCCAGCAGCTTGGCACTCCCCCGCACAGATACGCAGTATTTT

abundance: few
d_gene: TRBD2
j_gene: TRBJ2-7
v_gene: TRBV10-1
CDR3aa: CAISSSGSSYEQYF
CDR3nt: TGCGCCATTTCTTCCAGCGGGAGCTCCTACGAGCAGTACTTC

abundance: .
d_gene: .
j_gene: TRBJ2-5
v_gene: TRBV6-6
CDR3aa: CASSSPEQGTQYF
CDR3nt: TGTGCCAGCAGTTCGCCAGAACAGGGGACCCAGTACTTC

abundance: .
d_gene: .
j_gene: TRBJ1-5
v_gene: TRBV28
CDR3aa: CASTESPDQPQHF
CDR3nt: TGTGCCAGCACCGAGTCCCCGGATCAGCCCCAGCATTTT

abundance: .
d_gene: TRBD2
j_gene: TRBJ2-7
v_gene: TRBV7-8
CDR3aa: CASSLGLAGSEQYF
CDR3nt: TGTGCCAGCAGCTTAGGGCTAGCGGGATCCGAGCAGTACTTC